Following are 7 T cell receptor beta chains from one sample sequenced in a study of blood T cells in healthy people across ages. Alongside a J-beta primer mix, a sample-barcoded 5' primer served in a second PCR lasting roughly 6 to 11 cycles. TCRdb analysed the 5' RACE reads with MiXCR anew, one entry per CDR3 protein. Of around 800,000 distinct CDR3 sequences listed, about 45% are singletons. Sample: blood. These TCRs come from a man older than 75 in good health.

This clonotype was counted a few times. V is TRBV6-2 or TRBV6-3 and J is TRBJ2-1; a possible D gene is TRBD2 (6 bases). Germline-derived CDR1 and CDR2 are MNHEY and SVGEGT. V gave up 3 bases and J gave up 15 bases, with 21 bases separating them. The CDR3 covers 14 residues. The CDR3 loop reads CASSYSEVTRDRFF. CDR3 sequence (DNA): TGTGCCAGCAGTTATTCAGAGGTGACGCGGGATCGGTTCTTC.

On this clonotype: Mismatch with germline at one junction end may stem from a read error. CDR3 sequence: CGTGRDPASGRGDEQFF. DNA for the CDR3: TGTGGCACCGGCAGAGATCCGGCTAGCGGGAGGGGAGATGAGCAGTTCTTC. The gene calls are TRBV15 and TRBJ2-1; 12 bases are shared with TRBD2. This CDR3 contains 17 residues. CDR1 and CDR2 from the germline V gene are LNHNV and YYDKDF (reference sequence).

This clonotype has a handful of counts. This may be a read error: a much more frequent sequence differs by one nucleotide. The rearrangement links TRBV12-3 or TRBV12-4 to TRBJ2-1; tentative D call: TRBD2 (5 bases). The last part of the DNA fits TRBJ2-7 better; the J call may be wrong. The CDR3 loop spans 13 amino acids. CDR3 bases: TGTGCCAGCAGTTTACCTAGCTACAATGAGCAGTACTTC. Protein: CASSLPSYNEQYF.

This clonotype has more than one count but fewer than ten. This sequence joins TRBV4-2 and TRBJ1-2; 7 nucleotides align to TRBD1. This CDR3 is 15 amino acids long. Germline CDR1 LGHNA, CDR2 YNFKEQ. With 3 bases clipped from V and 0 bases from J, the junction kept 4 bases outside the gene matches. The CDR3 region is CASSQNRGANYGYTF. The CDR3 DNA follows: TGTGCCAGCAGCCAGAACAGGGGTGCTAACTATGGCTACACCTTC.

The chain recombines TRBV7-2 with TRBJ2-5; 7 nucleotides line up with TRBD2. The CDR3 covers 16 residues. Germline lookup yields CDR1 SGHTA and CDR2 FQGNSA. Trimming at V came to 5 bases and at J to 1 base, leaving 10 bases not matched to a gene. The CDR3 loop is CASSQERLAGQETQYF. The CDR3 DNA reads TGTGCCAGCAGCCAAGAGCGTTTAGCGGGCCAAGAGACCCAGTACTTC.

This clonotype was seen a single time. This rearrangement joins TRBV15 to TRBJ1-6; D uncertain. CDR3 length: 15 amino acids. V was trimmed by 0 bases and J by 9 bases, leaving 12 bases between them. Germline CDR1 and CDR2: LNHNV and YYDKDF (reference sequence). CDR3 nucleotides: TGTGCCACCAGCAGAGATAATGCGATCCCTTCACCCCTCCACTTT. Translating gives CATSRDNAIPSPLHF.

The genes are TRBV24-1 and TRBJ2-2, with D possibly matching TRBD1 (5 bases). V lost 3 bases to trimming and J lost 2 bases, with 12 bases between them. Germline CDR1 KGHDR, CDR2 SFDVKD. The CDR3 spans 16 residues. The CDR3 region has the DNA TGTGCCACCAGTGATCGAGGACATTCTAACACCGGGGAGCTGTTTTTT. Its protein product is CATSDRGHSNTGELFF.